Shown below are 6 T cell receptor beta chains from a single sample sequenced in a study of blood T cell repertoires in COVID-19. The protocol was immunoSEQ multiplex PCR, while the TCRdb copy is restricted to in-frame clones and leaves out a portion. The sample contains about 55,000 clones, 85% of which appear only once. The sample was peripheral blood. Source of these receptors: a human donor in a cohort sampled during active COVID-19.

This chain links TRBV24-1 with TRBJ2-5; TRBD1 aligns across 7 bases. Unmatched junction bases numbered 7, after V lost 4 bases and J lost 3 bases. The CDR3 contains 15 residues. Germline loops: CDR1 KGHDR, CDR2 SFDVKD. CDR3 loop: CATSDIGTAKETQYF. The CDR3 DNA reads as TGTGCCACCAGTGACATCGGGACAGCAAAAGAGACCCAGTACTTC.

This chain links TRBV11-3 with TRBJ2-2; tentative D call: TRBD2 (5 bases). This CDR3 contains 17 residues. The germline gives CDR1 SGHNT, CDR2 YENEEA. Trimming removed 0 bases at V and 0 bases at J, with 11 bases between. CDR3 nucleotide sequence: TGTGCCAGCAGCTTAGATTCGGCTAGCCCGAACACCGGGGAGCTGTTTTTT. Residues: CASSLDSASPNTGELFF.

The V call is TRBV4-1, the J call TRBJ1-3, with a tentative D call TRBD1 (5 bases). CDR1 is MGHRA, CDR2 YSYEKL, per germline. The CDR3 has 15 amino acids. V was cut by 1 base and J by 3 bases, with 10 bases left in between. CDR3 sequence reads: CASSQVGGFGNTIYF. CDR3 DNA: TGCGCCAGCAGCCAAGTGGGGGGGTTTGGAAACACCATATATTTT.

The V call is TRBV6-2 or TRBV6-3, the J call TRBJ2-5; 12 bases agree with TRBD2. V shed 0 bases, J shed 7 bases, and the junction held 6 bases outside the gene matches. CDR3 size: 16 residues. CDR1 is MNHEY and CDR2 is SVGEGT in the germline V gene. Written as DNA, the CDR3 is TGTGCCAGCAGTTACTCGACTAGCGGGAGAGGAGGGACCCAGTACTTC. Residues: CASSYSTSGRGGTQYF.

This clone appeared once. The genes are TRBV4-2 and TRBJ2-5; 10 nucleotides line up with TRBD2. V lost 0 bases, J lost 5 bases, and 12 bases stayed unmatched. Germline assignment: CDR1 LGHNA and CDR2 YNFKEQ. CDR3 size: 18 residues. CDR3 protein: CASSQDIASGRAGETQYF. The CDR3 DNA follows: TGTGCCAGCAGCCAAGATATAGCGAGCGGGAGGGCCGGGGAGACCCAGTACTTC.

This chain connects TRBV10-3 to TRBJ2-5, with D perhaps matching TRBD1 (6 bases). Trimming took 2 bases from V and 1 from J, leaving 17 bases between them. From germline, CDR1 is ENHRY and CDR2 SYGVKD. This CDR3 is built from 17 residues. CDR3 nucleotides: TGTGCCATCAGTGAGGGGGTTCAGGGGAGACCCCAAGAGACCCAGTACTTC. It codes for CAISEGVQGRPQETQYF.